This T cell receptor (beta chain) was retrieved from a study of CD8 T cells in Susac syndrome. After extraction with the RNeasy kit, about 0.5 to 1 ug of the RNA was reverse transcribed using random hexamers. TCRdb called the immunoSEQ multiplex PCR reads again in MiXCR, with one record for every CDR3 protein. The sample yields around 95,000 distinct CDR3 sequences, nearly 97% seen once. In germline, CDR1 is KGHDR, CDR2 SFDVKD. The V and J ends lost 4 bases and 6 bases, in that order; junction bases with no gene match: 4. This CDR3 is built from 13 residues. Specimen: CD8+ T cells from PBMCs. The V gene is TRBV24-1, the J gene TRBJ2-5; 7 bases agree with TRBD1. This clonotype was sampled from a human donor with Susac syndrome. CDR3 residues: CATSENRGQTQYF. As DNA, the CDR3 is TGTGCCACCAGTGAGAACAGGGGACAGACCCAGTACTTC.